This T cell receptor (beta chain) was identified during a study of blood T cell repertoires in COVID-19. Overall study context: COVID-19 samples from acute and convalescent phases originated in the United States, Italy and Spain.

Generated by immunoSEQ multiplex PCR, the TCRdb table keeps only in-frame clones and is missing some. This sample yields approximately 140,000 clones, of which 70% to 90% are seen a single time; 1.2% belongs to the top ten. Participants' reported clinical history set cohort assignment. The CDR3 runs 14 residues. Per the germline V gene, CDR1 is LNHDA and CDR2 is SQIVND (reference sequence). The ends were cut back, 7 bases at V and 0 bases at J, with 10 bases in the middle. The sample was PBMCs or T cells enriched from blood (not recorded which). This sequence joins TRBV19 and TRBJ1-3; TRBD1 is a possible D gene (5 bases). The TCR comes from a woman aged 25 to 39 with acute COVID-19. The CDR3 region has the DNA TGTGCCAGTATCGAGGACATCTCTGGAAACACCATATATTTT. It yields the protein CASIEDISGNTIYF.